This T cell receptor (beta chain) was retrieved from a study of response to subunit inactivated influenza vaccine. TCRdb independently ran MiXCR on the RT-PCR reads; one entry per CDR3 protein. This table has about 800,000 distinct CDR3 sequences, around 20% appearing once. The V gene lost 6 bases and the J gene lost 6 bases, with 12 bases spanning the gap. The CDR3 loop spans 12 amino acids. This chain uses TRBV12-3 or TRBV12-4 with TRBJ2-7, with D possibly TRBD1 on 6 matching bases. The material sequenced was PBMCs from blood, taken 4 to 6 days after vaccination. The TCR was taken from a man aged 50 to 60 who received an inactivated influenza vaccine. CDR3 residues: CASRKTGSEQYF. The CDR3 region has the DNA TGTGCCAGCAGAAAGACAGGTAGCGAGCAGTACTTC.